This TCR beta chain appears in the sequencing data of a study of blood T cell repertoires in COVID-19. CDR3 size: 14 residues. Germline CDR1 SGHRS, CDR2 YFSETQ. The V segment lost 1 base and the J segment 6 bases; nucleotides outside the gene matches: 0. Individuals drawn from some 25 US areas were about 18 to 89 years old. As to this clone: This CDR3 is also generated by other DNA sequences in the sample.

Method: immunoSEQ multiplex PCR; TCRdb's copy keeps in-frame clones and lacks some. The sample holds about 320,000 clones, roughly nine tenths seen once. The sequence was collected from a man aged 55 to 69 who had recovered from COVID-19. The sample taken for sequencing was PBMCs or T cells enriched from blood (not recorded which). The chain uses TRBV5-1 and TRBJ2-1, with 11 nucleotides matching TRBD2. The CDR3 DNA sequence: TGCGCCAGCAGCTTGACTAGCGGGAGCAATGAGCAGTTCTTC. Protein sequence: CASSLTSGSNEQFF.